This is a list of T cell receptor beta chains from one sample in a study of Tregs in tolerant kidney transplant recipients. Clones were read by immunoSEQ multiplex PCR, and TCRdb kept only the in-frame ones, dropping some. The profile shows tens of thousands of clones, 82% of them singletons. The antigens of these receptors remain unknown. The sequenced sample was Tregs from blood cultured with allogeneic cells. The origin of the receptors is a human donor in good health. Both conserved end residues are part of each CDR3. D genes are given only for firm matches. The size entry is marked missing in some rows and otherwise reads once, few, many or a size class.

CDR3	DNA	D	J	size	V
CAISRGSDTQYF	TGTGCCATCAGCAGGGGTTCAGATACGCAGTATTTT	NA	TRBJ2-3	NA	TRBV10-3
CASSVGLTNEQFF	TGTGCCAGCAGCGTAGGGCTAACTAATGAGCAGTTCTTC	NA	TRBJ2-1	NA	TRBV9
CAIGRDTDTQYF	TGTGCCATTGGGCGGGACACAGATACGCAGTATTTT	NA	TRBJ2-3	NA	TRBV10-3
CASTGLSGYEQYF	TGTGCCAGCACTGGACTAAGCGGCTACGAGCAGTACTTC	NA	TRBJ2-7	NA	TRBV6-5
CATYLDTQYF	TGTGCCACCTACCTGGATACGCAGTATTTT	NA	TRBJ2-3	few	TRBV6-5
CASKSLGRLPEQFF	TGTGCCAGCAAAAGTTTAGGGCGTCTTCCGGAGCAGTTCTTC	NA	TRBJ2-1	NA	TRBV28
CASSLSGSQETQYF	TGTGCCAGCAGCCTAAGCGGATCGCAAGAGACCCAGTACTTC	NA	TRBJ2-5	NA	TRBV6-5
CASSRGGEQYF	TGTGCCAGCAGTAGGGGGGGGGAGCAGTACTTC	NA	TRBJ2-7	NA	TRBV6-5
CASSPAGRGGIETQYF	TGTGCCAGCAGCCCTGCAGGGCGGGGGGGGATTGAGACCCAGTACTTC	TRBD2	TRBJ2-5	NA	TRBV7-2
CASSLVRNREPQHF	TGTGCCAGCAGTCTCGTCCGAAATAGGGAGCCCCAGCATTTT	NA	TRBJ1-5	NA	TRBV6-6
CASSGVSYEQYF	TGTGCCAGCAGCGGGGTCTCCTACGAGCAGTACTTC	NA	TRBJ2-7	NA	TRBV9
CASSQISGGEVDTQYF	TGCGCCAGCAGCCAAATCTCCGGGGGGGAGGTCGATACGCAGTATTTT	TRBD2	TRBJ2-3	NA	TRBV4-3
CASSLGVSSSGNTIYF	TGTGCCAGCAGCTTGGGGGTTTCGAGCTCTGGAAACACCATATATTTT	NA	TRBJ1-3	NA	TRBV5-6
CSVQGTSSYNEQFF	TGCAGCGTGCAAGGCACAAGCTCCTACAATGAGCAGTTCTTC	NA	TRBJ2-1	NA	TRBV29-1
CASSLYGTVGEDTQYF	TGCGCCAGCAGCTTGTATGGGACAGTCGGGGAAGATACGCAGTATTTT	TRBD1	TRBJ2-3	NA	TRBV5-1
CASSSTGTLPLDTDTQYF	TGCGCCAGCAGCAGCACCGGGACCCTGCCTCTCGACACAGATACGCAGTATTTT	NA	TRBJ2-3	NA	TRBV5-1
CASSLGPGSNQPQHF	TGCGCCAGCAGCTTGGGGCCTGGGAGCAATCAGCCCCAGCATTTT	NA	TRBJ1-5	NA	TRBV5-1
CASSWTLGNTIYF	TGTGCCAGCAGCTGGACACTCGGGAACACCATATATTTT	NA	TRBJ1-3	NA	TRBV6-5
CASSLTGKNYEQYF	TGTGCCAGCAGCTTGACAGGGAAAAACTACGAGCAGTACTTC	TRBD1	TRBJ2-7	NA	TRBV13
CASRIWVGYGYTF	TGTGCCAGCAGGATTTGGGTCGGGTATGGCTACACCTTC	NA	TRBJ1-2	NA	TRBV6-1
CASSGGDYGYTF	TGTGCCAGCAGCGGAGGGGACTATGGCTACACCTTC	NA	TRBJ1-2	few	TRBV2
CSATSDNEQFF	TGCAGTGCTACCTCTGACAATGAGCAGTTCTTC	NA	TRBJ2-1	NA	TRBV20-1
CASSLGAFYQETQYF	TGTGCCAGCAGCTTAGGAGCGTTTTACCAAGAGACCCAGTACTTC	NA	TRBJ2-5	NA	TRBV11-2
CASSLDRRIGAQYF	TGCGCCAGCAGCTTGGACAGGCGGATCGGGGCCCAGTACTTC	NA	TRBJ2-5	NA	TRBV5-1
CASSEFRKGLRYQETQYF	TGTGCCAGCAGTGAATTCCGGAAGGGACTCCGGTACCAAGAGACCCAGTACTTC	NA	TRBJ2-5	NA	TRBV25-1
CASSRSEGGGGWSTDTQYF	TGCGCCAGCAGCCGCTCTGAGGGCGGAGGGGGGTGGTCCACAGATACGCAGTATTTT	NA	TRBJ2-3	NA	TRBV4-3
CASSLTSPNTGELFF	TGCGCCAGCAGCTTGACTAGCCCGAACACCGGGGAGCTGTTTTTT	NA	TRBJ2-2	once	TRBV5-1
CATRADSTDTQYF	TGTGCCACCAGGGCCGACAGCACAGATACGCAGTATTTT	NA	TRBJ2-3	NA	TRBV15
CASSVSRTSTDTQYF	TGTGCCAGCAGTGTCTCGAGGACTAGCACAGATACGCAGTATTTT	NA	TRBJ2-3	once	TRBV2
CASQPKGRSTTDTQYF	TGTGCCAGTCAACCAAAGGGGAGGTCTACCACAGATACGCAGTATTTT	NA	TRBJ2-3	once	TRBV2
CATSRPSAQSPNEQFF	TGTGCCACCAGCAGGCCCTCGGCCCAGTCCCCCAATGAGCAGTTCTTC	NA	TRBJ2-1	once	TRBV15
CAWKGPLGNTEAFF	TGTGCCTGGAAGGGCCCCCTGGGGAACACTGAAGCTTTCTTT	NA	TRBJ1-1	NA	TRBV30
CSVEDRAGELFF	TGCAGCGTTGAAGATCGGGCCGGGGAGCTGTTTTTT	NA	TRBJ2-2	NA	TRBV29-1
CASSFSSEQFF	TGCGCCAGCAGCTTTTCAAGTGAGCAGTTCTTC	NA	TRBJ2-1	NA	TRBV5-1